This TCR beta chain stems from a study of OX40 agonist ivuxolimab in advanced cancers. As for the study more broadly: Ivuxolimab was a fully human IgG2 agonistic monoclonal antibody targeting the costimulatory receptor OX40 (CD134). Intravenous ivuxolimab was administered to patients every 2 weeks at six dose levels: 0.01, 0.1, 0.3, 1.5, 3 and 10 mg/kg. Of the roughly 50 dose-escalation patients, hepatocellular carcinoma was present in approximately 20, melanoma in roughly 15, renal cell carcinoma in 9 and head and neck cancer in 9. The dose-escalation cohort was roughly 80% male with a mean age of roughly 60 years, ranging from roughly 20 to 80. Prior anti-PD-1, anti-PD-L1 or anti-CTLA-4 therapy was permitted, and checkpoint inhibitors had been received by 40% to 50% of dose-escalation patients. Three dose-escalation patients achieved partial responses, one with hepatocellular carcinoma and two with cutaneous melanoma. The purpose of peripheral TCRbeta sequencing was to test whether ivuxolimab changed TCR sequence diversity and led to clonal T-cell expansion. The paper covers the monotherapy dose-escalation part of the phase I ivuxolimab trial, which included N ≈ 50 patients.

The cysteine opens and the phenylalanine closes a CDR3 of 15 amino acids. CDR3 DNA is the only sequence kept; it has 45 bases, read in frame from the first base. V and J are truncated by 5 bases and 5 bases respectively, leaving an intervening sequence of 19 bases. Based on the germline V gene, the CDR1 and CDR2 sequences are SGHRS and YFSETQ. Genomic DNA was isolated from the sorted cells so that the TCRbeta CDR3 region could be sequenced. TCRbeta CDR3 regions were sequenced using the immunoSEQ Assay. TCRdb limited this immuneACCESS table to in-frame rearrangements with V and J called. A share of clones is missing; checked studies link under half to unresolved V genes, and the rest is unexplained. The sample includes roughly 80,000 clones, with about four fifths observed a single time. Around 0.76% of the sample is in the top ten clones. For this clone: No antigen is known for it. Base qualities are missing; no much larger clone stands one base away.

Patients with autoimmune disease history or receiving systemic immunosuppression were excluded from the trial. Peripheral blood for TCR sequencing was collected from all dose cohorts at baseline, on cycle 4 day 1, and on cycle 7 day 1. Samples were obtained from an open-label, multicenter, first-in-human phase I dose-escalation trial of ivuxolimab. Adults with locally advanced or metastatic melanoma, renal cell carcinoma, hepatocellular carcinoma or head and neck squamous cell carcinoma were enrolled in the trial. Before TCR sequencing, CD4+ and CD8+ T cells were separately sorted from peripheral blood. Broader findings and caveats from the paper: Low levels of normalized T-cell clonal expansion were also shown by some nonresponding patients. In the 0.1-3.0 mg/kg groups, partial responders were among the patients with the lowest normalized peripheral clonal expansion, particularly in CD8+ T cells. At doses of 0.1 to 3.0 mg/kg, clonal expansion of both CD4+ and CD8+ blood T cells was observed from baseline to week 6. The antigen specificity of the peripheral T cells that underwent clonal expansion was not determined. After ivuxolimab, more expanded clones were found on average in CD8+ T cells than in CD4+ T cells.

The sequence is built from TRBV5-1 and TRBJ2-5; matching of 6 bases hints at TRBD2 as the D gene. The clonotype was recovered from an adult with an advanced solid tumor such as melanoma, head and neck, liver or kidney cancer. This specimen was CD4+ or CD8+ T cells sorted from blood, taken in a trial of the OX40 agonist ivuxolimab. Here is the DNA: TGCGCCAGCAGTCGAGTTAGCGGTTTCGGGGAGACCCAGTACTTC. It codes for CASSRVSGFGETQYF.